These 14 T cell receptor beta chains were sequenced from one sample in a study of blood T cell repertoires in COVID-19. TCRdb's table, derived via immunoSEQ multiplex PCR, lists solely in-frame clones and lacks some. The sample lists roughly 80,000 clones; about 83% were seen once. The sample consisted of peripheral blood. Receptors originate from a woman aged 80 or over with active or convalescent COVID-19.

The chain joins TRBV5-1 to TRBJ1-2; D may be TRBD1 (6 bases). The V gene's germline CDR1 is SGHRS and CDR2 YFSETQ. The CDR3 extends over 16 amino acids. V lost 0 bases and J 0 bases, leaving 12 bases between the germline ends. The CDR3: CASSLDRDGANYGYTF. CDR3 DNA sequence: TGCGCCAGCAGCTTGGACAGGGATGGAGCTAACTATGGCTACACCTTC.

This clone showed up just once. The chain joins TRBV5-1 to TRBJ1-5; tentative D call: TRBD1 (5 bases). Germline loops: CDR1 SGHRS, CDR2 YFSETQ. The CDR3 contains 16 residues. The V and J ends lost 0 bases and 6 bases respectively, with 16 bases between them. The CDR3 sequence is CASSLGPLGGSQPQHF. The CDR3 DNA sequence: TGCGCCAGCAGCTTGGGGCCTCTGGGGGGGAGTCAGCCCCAGCATTTT.

The chain couples TRBV7-3 to TRBJ2-3; 7 bases agree with TRBD2. V shed 2 bases, J shed 6 bases, and the junction held 2 bases outside the gene matches. Looked up from germline, CDR1 is SGHTA and CDR2 is FQGTGA. The CDR3 sequence is 13 residues long. The CDR3 spells CASSLRGEDTQYF. Here the CDR3 DNA reads TGTGCCAGCAGCTTACGGGGGGAGGATACGCAGTATTTT.

The rearrangement joins TRBV27 to TRBJ2-1, with a weak D call TRBD1 (6 bases). Germline CDR1 and CDR2: MNHEY and SMNVEV (reference sequence). Trimming removed 3 bases at V and 7 bases at J, with 22 bases between. The CDR3 is 17 residues long. The CDR3 region has the DNA TGTGCCAGCAGTTTTGTTTTTCAGGGACATGGTAGGAATGAGCAGTTCTTC. Amino acid sequence: CASSFVFQGHGRNEQFF.

The chain is built from TRBV30 and TRBJ2-2, with a possible D match to TRBD2 (5 bases). V lost 3 bases to trimming and J lost 1 base, with 9 bases between them. The V gene's germline CDR1 is GTSNPN and CDR2 SVGIG (reference sequence). The CDR3 length is 14 residues. The CDR3 is CAWRGGLNTGELFF. In DNA form, the CDR3 reads TGTGCCTGGAGGGGTGGACTGAACACCGGGGAGCTGTTTTTT.

This chain joins TRBV7-9 and TRBJ1-4; D not resolved. CDR3 length: 15 residues. V was clipped by 1 base and J by 2 bases, with 8 bases between them. CDR1 is SEHNR, CDR2 FQNEAQ, per germline (reference sequence). The CDR3 region has the DNA TGTGCCAGCAGCTTAGTTTTGCAGACTAATGAAAAACTGTTTTTT. This codes for CASSLVLQTNEKLFF.

This chain uses TRBV18 with TRBJ2-2; D is uncertain. Trimming stripped 6 bases from V and 1 base from J, with 18 bases between. This CDR3 is 17 amino acids long. Germline assignment: CDR1 KGHSH and CDR2 LQKENI. The CDR3 DNA follows: TGTGCCAGCTCCGCCCTCGGGTCCGGAATGAACACCGGGGAGCTGTTTTTT. Residues: CASSALGSGMNTGELFF.

The rearrangement links TRBV5-4 to TRBJ2-1, with D tentatively TRBD1 (5 bases). Germline CDR1 reads SGHNT; CDR2 reads YYREEE (reference sequence). The CDR3 is 16 amino acids. Trimming shortened V by 1 base and J by 3 bases, and 14 bases separated the two germline ends. CDR3 region: CASSLLTGSNYNEQFF. DNA of the CDR3: TGTGCCAGCAGCTTGTTAACAGGTTCGAACTACAATGAGCAGTTCTTC.

CDR3 amino acids: CASSVATGQYEQFF. CDR3 nucleotide sequence: TGTGCCAGCAGCGTAGCTACCGGACAGTATGAGCAGTTCTTC. The chain links TRBV9 to TRBJ2-1; weak D call: TRBD1 (6 bases). Germline V gives CDR1 SGDLS, CDR2 YYNGEE. This CDR3 has 14 amino acids. Trimming stripped 0 bases from V and 8 bases from J, with 12 bases between.

The V gene is TRBV19, the J gene TRBJ2-2; TRBD1 agrees at 7 bases. Per the germline V gene, CDR1 is LNHDA and CDR2 is SQIVND (reference sequence). This CDR3 has 15 residues. Trimming at V came to 5 bases and at J to 6 bases, leaving 9 bases not matched to a gene. Written as DNA, the CDR3 is TGTGCCAGTAGTTCGACAGGGAAGGTAGCCGGGGAGCTGTTTTTT. Amino acid sequence: CASSSTGKVAGELFF.

This chain connects TRBV5-6 to TRBJ2-2, with D perhaps matching TRBD2 (6 bases). The CDR3 covers 14 residues. Trimming pared 0 bases from V and 5 bases from J, leaving 8 bases between. Germline CDR1 is SGHDT and CDR2 is YYEEEE. CDR3 DNA sequence: TGTGCCAGCAGCTTGGGGGGGGTTACCGGGGAGCTGTTTTTT. Its protein product is CASSLGGVTGELFF.

V usage is TRBV29-1 and J usage is TRBJ2-1; the match to TRBD1 covers 7 bases. Per the germline V gene, CDR1 is SQVTM and CDR2 is ANQGSEA. The CDR3 runs to 14 residues. After removal of 1 base from V and 8 bases from J, the junction contained 8 bases not matched to a gene. CDR3 DNA: TGCAGCGTTGAAGCTGGACAGGAGGACGATGAGCAGTTCTTC. This encodes CSVEAGQEDDEQFF.

The chain is built from TRBV15 and TRBJ2-2; D call uncertain. The CDR3 is 16 residues long. Between the trimmed V and J ends, which lost 0 bases and 5 bases, there was a span of 13 bases. CDR1 is LNHNV, CDR2 YYDKDF, per germline (reference sequence). This CDR3 is CATSRDVNSRTGELFF. CDR3 nucleotide sequence: TGTGCCACCAGCAGAGACGTCAATTCTCGGACCGGGGAGCTGTTTTTT.

This clone turned up a few times. The rearrangement uses TRBV6-1 and TRBJ2-1, with a weak D call TRBD2 (6 bases). Germline-derived CDR1 and CDR2 are MNHNS and SASEGT. The CDR3 length is 16 residues. Trimming left V 0 bases short and J 0 bases short, with 9 bases between. CDR3 nucleotide sequence: TGTGCCAGCAGTGAAGCGCTCGGGAGCTCCTACAATGAGCAGTTCTTC. Translated, it gives CASSEALGSSYNEQFF.